These T cell receptor beta chains were read from a single sample in a study of CD8+ T cells in alopecia areata. Produced via immunoSEQ multiplex PCR; TCRdb's table is partial and in-frame only. The data contain 90,000 to 120,000 clones, 84% of them singletons. The sequenced sample was CD8+ T cells sorted from blood, obtained at week 24, from a patient treated with tofacitinib. The receptors originated from a human donor with alopecia areata. CDR3s include the opening cysteine and the closing phenylalanine or tryptophan. The order of the fields is D gene, clone size, J gene, V gene, CDR3 protein, CDR3 DNA. The D gene is left open where the match is weak. Clone size is stated in some rows and not others, as once, few, many or a class when expanded.

d_call: .
clone_size: .
j_call: TRBJ1-1
v_call: TRBV6-5
cdr3_aa: CASSYFGNTEAFF
cdr3_nt: TGTGCCAGCAGTTACTTTGGCAACACTGAAGCTTTCTTT

d_call: .
clone_size: .
j_call: TRBJ2-7
v_call: TRBV29-1
cdr3_aa: CSVEDRDAYEQYF
cdr3_nt: TGCAGCGTTGAAGACAGGGACGCCTACGAGCAGTACTTC

d_call: TRBD2
clone_size: .
j_call: TRBJ2-5
v_call: TRBV4-3
cdr3_aa: CASSQDSLAGGRKETQYF
cdr3_nt: TGCGCCAGCAGCCAAGATTCGTTGGCGGGGGGGCGGAAGGAGACCCAGTACTTC

d_call: TRBD1
clone_size: .
j_call: TRBJ1-1
v_call: TRBV4-3
cdr3_aa: CASSQGTGANTEAFF
cdr3_nt: TGCGCCAGCAGCCAGGGGACAGGGGCGAACACTGAAGCTTTCTTT

d_call: TRBD2
clone_size: .
j_call: TRBJ2-1
v_call: TRBV4-1
cdr3_aa: CASSQDLGGGDEQFF
cdr3_nt: TGCGCCAGCAGCCAAGATCTTGGGGGGGGTGATGAGCAGTTCTTC

d_call: .
clone_size: .
j_call: TRBJ1-3
v_call: TRBV5-1
cdr3_aa: CASSLGRRDGNTIYF
cdr3_nt: TGCGCCAGCAGCTTGGGCCGACGGGATGGAAACACCATATATTTT

d_call: .
clone_size: few
j_call: TRBJ1-2
v_call: TRBV4-3
cdr3_aa: CASSQNTGRYYGYTF
cdr3_nt: TGCGCCAGCAGCCAAAATACGGGACGGTACTATGGCTACACCTTC

d_call: .
clone_size: .
j_call: TRBJ1-2
v_call: TRBV15
cdr3_aa: CATSSRGTVSGYTF
cdr3_nt: TGTGCCACCAGCAGCCGAGGGACCGTGTCTGGCTACACCTTC

d_call: TRBD1
clone_size: .
j_call: TRBJ1-6
v_call: TRBV13
cdr3_aa: CASREGRTGGNSPLHF
cdr3_nt: TGTGCCAGCAGGGAGGGGAGGACAGGGGGAAATTCACCCCTCCACTTT

d_call: TRBD2
clone_size: .
j_call: TRBJ2-1
v_call: TRBV6-1
cdr3_aa: CASSVGTSGYNEQFF
cdr3_nt: TGTGCCAGCAGTGTCGGGACTAGCGGGTACAATGAGCAGTTCTTC

d_call: .
clone_size: .
j_call: TRBJ1-1
v_call: TRBV27
cdr3_aa: CASSFGLGHTEAFF
cdr3_nt: TGTGCCAGCAGTTTTGGCCTGGGGCACACTGAAGCTTTCTTT

d_call: .
clone_size: .
j_call: TRBJ2-7
v_call: TRBV30
cdr3_aa: CARGTAYEQYF
cdr3_nt: TGTGCCAGAGGGACTGCCTACGAGCAGTACTTC

d_call: .
clone_size: .
j_call: TRBJ2-1
v_call: TRBV9
cdr3_aa: CASSVGQTRNNEQFF
cdr3_nt: TGTGCCAGCAGCGTAGGACAGACTCGTAACAATGAGCAGTTCTTC

d_call: TRBD1
clone_size: .
j_call: TRBJ1-5
v_call: TRBV7-8
cdr3_aa: CASSRGTGGNQPQHF
cdr3_nt: TGTGCCAGCAGCAGAGGGACAGGGGGGAATCAGCCCCAGCATTTT

d_call: .
clone_size: .
j_call: TRBJ2-7
v_call: TRBV11-1
cdr3_aa: CATGPTGYEQYF
cdr3_nt: TGTGCCACCGGACCCACAGGCTACGAGCAGTACTTC

d_call: .
clone_size: once
j_call: TRBJ1-1
v_call: TRBV4-1
cdr3_aa: CASSPTWRGLNTEAFF
cdr3_nt: TGCGCCAGCAGCCCCACCTGGCGGGGGTTGAACACTGAAGCTTTCTTT

d_call: TRBD1
clone_size: .
j_call: TRBJ2-7
v_call: TRBV6-5
cdr3_aa: CASSGTGGPYEQYF
cdr3_nt: TGTGCCAGCAGTGGGACAGGGGGCCCCTACGAGCAGTACTTC

d_call: .
clone_size: .
j_call: TRBJ2-7
v_call: TRBV9
cdr3_aa: CASSAGSYAYEQYF
cdr3_nt: TGTGCCAGCAGCGCAGGGTCGTACGCCTACGAGCAGTACTTC

d_call: .
clone_size: .
j_call: TRBJ1-1
v_call: TRBV5-4
cdr3_aa: CASSTVVGTEAFF
cdr3_nt: TGTGCCAGCAGTACGGTGGTAGGGACTGAAGCTTTCTTT

d_call: .
clone_size: once
j_call: TRBJ2-7
v_call: TRBV7-6
cdr3_aa: CASSFLTQGQYDEQYF
cdr3_nt: TGTGCCAGCAGCTTTTTGACACAGGGACAATATGACGAGCAGTACTTC

d_call: TRBD2
clone_size: .
j_call: TRBJ2-1
v_call: TRBV19
cdr3_aa: CASSIRGGGAWNEQFF
cdr3_nt: TGTGCCAGTAGTATTAGGGGCGGGGGTGCCTGGAATGAGCAGTTCTTC

d_call: .
clone_size: .
j_call: TRBJ2-5
v_call: TRBV7-8
cdr3_aa: CASSLAWAGETQYF
cdr3_nt: TGTGCCAGCAGCTTAGCGTGGGCCGGAGAGACCCAGTACTTC

d_call: .
clone_size: .
j_call: TRBJ1-2
v_call: TRBV6-5
cdr3_aa: CASSYSTSNYGYTF
cdr3_nt: TGTGCCAGCAGTTACTCAACAAGCAACTATGGCTACACCTTC

d_call: .
clone_size: .
j_call: TRBJ2-1
v_call: TRBV12-5
cdr3_aa: CASGLVLGGSDNEQFF
cdr3_nt: TGTGCTAGTGGTTTGGTTTTAGGGGGATCGGACAATGAGCAGTTCTTC

d_call: .
clone_size: .
j_call: TRBJ2-3
v_call: TRBV4-1
cdr3_aa: CASSPPAEADTQYF
cdr3_nt: TGCGCCAGCAGTCCCCCTGCTGAGGCAGATACGCAGTATTTT

d_call: .
clone_size: .
j_call: TRBJ2-5
v_call: TRBV7-9
cdr3_aa: CASSLVAGKETQYF
cdr3_nt: TGTGCCAGCAGCTTAGTGGCAGGGAAAGAGACCCAGTACTTC